Following are 30 T cell receptor beta chains from one sample sequenced in a study of cytomegalovirus exposure and HLA in healthy donors. With 60 Vbeta and 13 Jbeta primers, the PCR was carried out. The data were produced by immunoSEQ multiplex PCR, yet TCRdb's version contains in-frame clones alone and is incomplete. This table has 130,000 or so clones, approximately 78% appearing once. Material for sequencing was PBMCs. Receptors were obtained from a man younger than 30 in good health and CMV-seropositive.

About this clone itself: Other nucleotide sequences from this sample produce the same CDR3. The CDR3 sequence is CASSLSGGTEAFF. Here the CDR3 DNA reads TGCGCCAGCAGCTTGTCAGGGGGTACTGAAGCTTTCTTT. The chain recombines TRBV5-1 with TRBJ1-1; 7 bases match TRBD1. Unmatched junction bases numbered 2, after V lost 1 base and J lost 5 bases. The CDR3 has 13 residues. In germline, CDR1 is SGHRS, CDR2 YFSETQ.

CDR3 protein: CASSYGGSQETQYF. CDR3 coding DNA: TGTGCCAGCAGTTACGGCGGCAGCCAAGAGACCCAGTACTTC. V usage is TRBV6-5 and J usage is TRBJ2-5; D gene ambiguous. The CDR3 extends over 14 amino acids. Trimming stripped 2 bases from V and 1 base from J, with 8 bases between. Germline V lookup: CDR1 MNHEY, CDR2 SVGAGI.

V is TRBV5-1 and J is TRBJ1-2; D not resolved. The germline CDR1 and CDR2 sequences are SGHRS and YFSETQ. The ends were cut back, 0 bases at V and 8 bases at J, with 14 bases in the middle. CDR3 length: 14 residues. CDR3 in amino acids: CASSLDIGKQGYTF. The CDR3 region has the DNA TGCGCCAGCAGCTTGGATATCGGGAAGCAGGGCTACACCTTC.

The chain combines TRBV27 with TRBJ1-2; tentative D call: TRBD1 (6 bases). The germline V and J ends were trimmed by 3 bases and 4 bases, with 15 bases remaining between them. The CDR3 runs 15 residues. Looked up from germline, CDR1 is MNHEY and CDR2 is SMNVEV (reference sequence). CDR3 region: CASSFRQGSSYGYTF. CDR3 nucleotides: TGTGCCAGCAGTTTTCGCCAGGGGAGTAGCTATGGCTACACCTTC.

In regard to this clone: The junction does not match germline at one end; this may be a read error. The chain employs TRBV7-9 and TRBJ1-2, with TRBD1 matching 10 bases. CDR1 is SEHNR, CDR2 FQNEAQ, per germline (reference sequence). This CDR3 spans 16 amino acids. The DNA for the CDR3 is TGTTCCAGCAGCTTAGATGGAGGACAGGGGGTTAGGGGCTACACCTTC. It encodes CSSSLDGGQGVRGYTF.

The chain joins TRBV11-2 to TRBJ2-7; 9 positions agree with TRBD2. The CDR3 covers 13 residues. Trimming took 5 bases from V and 3 from J; bases not matched to a gene: 2. Germline CDR1 is SGHAT and CDR2 is FQNNGV. CDR3: CASSGTSLYEQYF. Written as DNA, the CDR3 is TGTGCCAGCAGCGGGACTAGCCTCTACGAGCAGTACTTC.

The chain's CDR3 is CASSPHHTGGSYEQYF. The CDR3 DNA reads TGTGCCAGCAGCCCCCACCATACAGGGGGCTCCTACGAGCAGTACTTC. The chain recombines TRBV7-9 with TRBJ2-7; 8 bases fit TRBD1. The CDR3 runs to 16 residues. Trimming took 5 bases from V and 0 from J; bases not matched to a gene: 9. Germline-derived CDR1 and CDR2 are SEHNR and FQNEAQ (reference sequence).

This clone was counted between two and nine times. The chain joins TRBV11-2 to TRBJ2-7, with no clear D. V lost 0 bases to trimming and J lost 4 bases, with 4 bases between them. Looked up from germline, CDR1 is SGHAT and CDR2 is FQNNGV. The CDR3 runs 12 residues. In DNA, the CDR3 is TGTGCCAGCAGCTTAGACCAGTACGAGCAGTACTTC. Translated, it gives CASSLDQYEQYF.

About this clone: One junction end does not reproduce the germline sequence, and a read error may be involved. The CDR3 DNA reads TGTTCCAGCAGCTCCTCTTCGGGACCCCAGCATTTT. This encodes CSSSSSSGPQHF. The chain has TRBV7-9 and TRBJ1-5; no clear D gene. The CDR3 consists of 12 residues. CDR1 and CDR2 (germline): SEHNR, FQNEAQ (reference sequence). Supplemented by reference TRBV7-9 and TRBJ1-5, the full variable domain reads DTGVSQNPRHKITKRGQNVTFRCDPISEHNRLYWYRQTLGQGPEFLTYFQNEAQLEKSRLLSDRFSAERPKGSFSTLEIQRTEQGDSAMYLCSSSSSSGPQHFGDGTRLSIL.

The chain has TRBV27 and TRBJ1-4; TRBD1 matches 9 bases. This CDR3 has 15 residues. Germline CDR1 reads MNHEY; CDR2 reads SMNVEV (reference sequence). Trimming removed 5 bases from V and 6 bases from J; junction bases left unmatched: 7. The CDR3 protein is CASSQLQGAYEKLFF. CDR3 DNA: TGTGCCAGCAGTCAATTACAGGGGGCTTATGAAAAACTGTTTTTT.

The chain carries TRBV5-1 and TRBJ2-1; 7 bases are a match to TRBD2. CDR3 length: 16 residues. From germline, CDR1 is SGHRS and CDR2 YFSETQ. The ends lost 4 bases at V and 0 bases at J; junction bases unmatched: 7. The chain's CDR3 is CASSPSGASSYNEQFF. As DNA, the CDR3 is TGCGCCAGCAGCCCCAGCGGGGCTAGCTCCTACAATGAGCAGTTCTTC. The full variable domain, rest sourced from reference TRBV5-1 and TRBJ2-1, is KAGVTQTPRYLIKTRGQQVTLSCSPISGHRSVSWYQQTPGQGLQFLFEYFSETQRNKGNFPGRFSGRQFSNSRSEMNVSTLELGDSALYLCASSPSGASSYNEQFFGPGTRLTVL.

This clone was observed a handful of times. This chain joins TRBV10-3 and TRBJ1-1; D gene ambiguous. Germline V gene data show CDR1 as ENHRY and CDR2 as SYGVKD. Trimming shortened V by 8 bases and J by 1 base, and 8 bases separated the two germline ends. The CDR3 extends over 12 amino acids. The CDR3 is CAIARQNTEAFF. The CDR3, as DNA: TGTGCCATCGCCAGACAGAACACTGAAGCTTTCTTT.

This chain links TRBV30 with TRBJ1-4, with TRBD1 matching 7 bases. After removal of 4 bases from V and 2 bases from J, the junction contained 4 bases not matched to a gene. CDR1 is GTSNPN, CDR2 SVGIG, per germline (reference sequence). The CDR3 spans 14 residues. The CDR3 sequence is CAWKKGATNEKLFF. The CDR3 nucleotides are TGTGCCTGGAAGAAGGGGGCGACTAATGAAAAACTGTTTTTT.

The V and J genes are TRBV7-6 and TRBJ2-7, with D maybe TRBD1 (6 bases). The CDR3 extends over 15 amino acids. The germline CDR1 and CDR2 sequences are SGHVS and FNYEAQ. Trimming took off 1 base at V and 5 bases at J, with 15 bases between the two ends. CDR3 sequence (DNA): TGTGCCAGCAGCTTAGTGCAGGGGCGTAAGCACGAGCAGTACTTC. Translated, it gives CASSLVQGRKHEQYF.

Concerning this clone: Additional DNA sequences in this sample encode the identical CDR3. V gene TRBV4-1 combines with J gene TRBJ2-7; 11 bases agree with TRBD1. Losses at the gene ends were 1 base for V and 4 bases for J; bases not matched to a gene: 3. The CDR3 length is 15 residues. Germline V gene data show CDR1 as MGHRA and CDR2 as YSYEKL. CDR3 DNA sequence: TGCGCCAGCAGCCAAGGGACAGGGGGCGGGTACGAGCAGTACTTC. It yields the protein CASSQGTGGGYEQYF.

The CDR3 DNA follows: TGTGCCTGGAGTGAAGCGGGTGGGATTCCCGGGGAGCTGTTTTTT. The encoded protein is CAWSEAGGIPGELFF. The J gene is TRBJ2-2, the V gene TRBV30, with D maybe TRBD2 (6 bases). CDR3 length: 15 residues. Germline V CDR1 and CDR2: GTSNPN, SVGIG (reference sequence). V was trimmed by 1 base and J by 6 bases, leaving 15 bases between them.

This sequence joins TRBV9 and TRBJ1-5; tentative D call: TRBD1 (6 bases). Germline loops: CDR1 SGDLS, CDR2 YYNGEE. The CDR3 covers 15 residues. The V end lost 0 bases, the J end lost 6 bases, and 13 bases lay between the germline ends. Here the CDR3 DNA reads TGTGCCAGCAGCGTAGACTGGGGGCCGGGTCAGCCCCAGCATTTT. Encoded protein: CASSVDWGPGQPQHF.

This clone has at least ten counts. The rearrangement links TRBV28 to TRBJ2-7; no reliable D call. Trimming removed 6 bases at V and 2 bases at J, with 11 bases between. Germline-derived CDR1 and CDR2 are MDHEN and SYDVKM. The CDR3 runs to 13 residues. CDR3 in amino acids: CASSSTATYEQYF. CDR3 nucleotides: TGTGCCAGCAGCTCAACAGCTACCTACGAGCAGTACTTC.

The chain couples TRBV7-2 to TRBJ2-5, with D maybe TRBD1 (6 bases). The CDR3 spans 15 residues. In germline, CDR1 is SGHTA, CDR2 FQGNSA. Trimming removed 4 bases at V and 4 bases at J, with 16 bases between. DNA for the CDR3: TGTGCCAGCAGCTCAGCAGGGGCATGGGGAGAGACCCAGTACTTC. It encodes CASSSAGAWGETQYF.

This clone was detected only a few times. This sequence joins TRBV7-2 and TRBJ1-2; unclear D gene. The CDR3 spans 15 residues. In germline, CDR1 is SGHTA, CDR2 FQGNSA. The V end lost 6 bases, the J end lost 8 bases, and 22 bases lay between the germline ends. Written as DNA, the CDR3 is TGTGCCAGCAGTTCATCCAGAGGACGGGGAACGGGCTACACCTTC. Its translation: CASSSSRGRGTGYTF.

This sequence joins TRBV9 and TRBJ2-7; 7 bases fit TRBD1. Germline trimming cut 4 bases from V and 0 bases from J; bases unmatched to any gene: 10. This CDR3 region has 16 residues. Germline CDR1 reads SGDLS; CDR2 reads YYNGEE. In DNA, the CDR3 is TGTGCCAGCAGCCCAAGGGACAGCCCTAGCTCCTACGAGCAGTACTTC. Amino acids: CASSPRDSPSSYEQYF.

V is TRBV7-8 and J is TRBJ2-7, with 7 bases lining up with TRBD2. The ends lost 5 bases at V and 1 base at J; junction bases unmatched: 11. Germline CDR1 SGHVS, CDR2 FQNEAQ. The CDR3 totals 16 residues. The CDR3 DNA follows: TGTGCCAGCAGCCCCAGAAGATCGCGGGGGTCCTACGAGCAGTACTTC. This gives the protein CASSPRRSRGSYEQYF. Using reference TRBV7-8 and TRBJ2-7 for the parts outside the CDR3, the full variable domain is GAGVSQSPRYKVAKRGQDVALRCDPISGHVSLFWYQQALGQGPEFLTYFQNEAQLDKSGLPSDRFFAERPEGSVSTLKIQRTQQEDSAVYLCASSPRRSRGSYEQYFGPGTRLTVT.

The gene calls are TRBV7-9 and TRBJ2-2, with D possibly matching TRBD2 (5 bases). Germline V gene sequence: CDR1 SEHNR, CDR2 FQNEAQ (reference sequence). Between the trimmed V and J ends, which lost 3 bases and 7 bases, there was a span of 9 bases. The CDR3 totals 13 residues. This CDR3 is CASSLYSGGELFF. The DNA for the CDR3 is TGTGCCAGCAGCTTGTACAGCGGCGGGGAGCTGTTTTTT.

This clone has a single count. The V call is TRBV6-5, the J call TRBJ2-7; 8 nucleotides match TRBD2. J was trimmed by 1 base and V by 0 bases; bases with no gene match: 2. This CDR3 comprises 15 residues. Germline V CDR1 and CDR2: MNHEY, SVGAGI. The CDR3 protein is CASSYSASGSYEQYF. The CDR3 bases are TGTGCCAGCAGTTACTCGGCTAGCGGGTCCTACGAGCAGTACTTC.

With respect to this clone: Additional DNA sequences in this sample encode the identical CDR3. This CDR3 is CASSPGTANTGELFF. The CDR3, as DNA: TGCGCCAGCAGTCCCGGGACTGCGAACACCGGGGAGCTGTTTTTT. The V and J genes are TRBV5-1 and TRBJ2-2; possibly TRBD2 for D (6 bases). This CDR3 has 15 amino acids. The germline V gene encodes CDR1 SGHRS and CDR2 YFSETQ. V lost 5 bases, J lost 0 bases, and 11 bases lay in between.

J is TRBJ2-5 and V is TRBV4-1; D may be TRBD2 (6 bases). The CDR3 extends over 15 amino acids. The V end lost 4 bases, the J end lost 4 bases, and 16 bases lay between the germline ends. Germline lookup yields CDR1 MGHRA and CDR2 YSYEKL. Here the CDR3 DNA reads TGCGCCAGCAGCCGCACCGGGGGTGGGAGAGAGACCCAGTACTTC. Its translation: CASSRTGGGRETQYF.

Written as DNA, the CDR3 is TGTGCCATCGGGCCCCCGGGGGTCGGGGGATACGAGCAGTACTTC. This sequence encodes CAIGPPGVGGYEQYF. The gene calls are TRBV6-5 and TRBJ2-7; TRBD2 is a possible D gene (6 bases). This CDR3 has 15 residues. From germline, CDR1 is MNHEY and CDR2 SVGAGI. Trimming left V 10 bases short and J 4 bases short, with 23 bases between.

To note about this clone: Other DNA sequences in the sample encode the same CDR3. The CDR3 region has the DNA TGTGCCAGCAGCGTAGGGGCGGGTACCTACGAGCAGTACTTC. The encoded protein is CASSVGAGTYEQYF. This chain connects TRBV9 to TRBJ2-7; D perhaps matches TRBD2 (5 bases). The CDR3 extends over 14 amino acids. Trimming stripped 0 bases from V and 2 bases from J, with 9 bases between. In germline, CDR1 is SGDLS, CDR2 YYNGEE.

The rearrangement joins TRBV7-8 to TRBJ2-7; weak D call: TRBD1 (5 bases). This CDR3 has 14 amino acids. Trimming left V 2 bases short and J 1 base short, with 9 bases between. In germline, CDR1 is SGHVS, CDR2 FQNEAQ. The CDR3 sequence is CASSLKGLSYEQYF. In nucleotides, the CDR3 is TGTGCCAGCAGCTTAAAGGGGCTTTCCTACGAGCAGTACTTC.

As to this clone: Different DNA sequences within this sample yield the same CDR3. The rearrangement uses TRBV20-1 and TRBJ2-7; tentative D call: TRBD2 (5 bases). The CDR3 sequence is 11 residues long. The V and J ends lost 5 bases and 4 bases respectively, with 9 bases between them. From germline, CDR1 is DFQATT and CDR2 SNEGSKA (reference sequence). CDR3 amino acids: CSAPGLYEQYF. In nucleotides, the CDR3 is TGCAGTGCTCCAGGACTTTACGAGCAGTACTTC.